This is a list of T cell receptor beta chains from one sample in a study of blood T cell repertoires in COVID-19. TCRdb's table, derived via immunoSEQ multiplex PCR, lists solely in-frame clones and lacks some. The data show 350,000 to 550,000 clones, around nine tenths seen once. The sequencing sample was made of peripheral blood. These receptors were collected from a woman aged 25 to 45 with acute or convalescent COVID-19. Each CDR3 is given with its conserved first and last residue. A D gene is named only where the DNA matches it firmly.

CDR3aa	d_gene	j_gene	v_gene
CAANLKPGQGNTGELFF	TRBD1	TRBJ2-2	TRBV5-4
CASSLRGNLVYNSPLHF	.	TRBJ1-6	TRBV28
CASRDRGPTQYF	TRBD1	TRBJ2-5	TRBV2
CASNEGNTGELFF	.	TRBJ2-2	TRBV5-1
CASSEEMGGPYEQYF	.	TRBJ2-7	TRBV2
CAWSDGLVGYGYTF	.	TRBJ1-2	TRBV30
CASSPASGDTDTQYF	TRBD2	TRBJ2-3	TRBV28
CASSSPDRTNEKLFF	TRBD1	TRBJ1-4	TRBV11-1
CASSPARETQYF	.	TRBJ2-5	TRBV2
CASSPTGELAKNIQYF	.	TRBJ2-4	TRBV28
CAISEGDKGLTDTQYF	.	TRBJ2-3	TRBV10-3
CASSLLAGGSDTQYF	TRBD2	TRBJ2-3	TRBV5-1
CASSLGTIGSGELFF	TRBD2	TRBJ2-2	TRBV7-3
CASSLALGEDTQYF	.	TRBJ2-3	TRBV7-2
CSGRTGEETQYF	.	TRBJ2-5	TRBV29-1
CASSANVRESSGNTIYF	.	TRBJ1-3	TRBV19
CASSLTTGTGGETQYF	TRBD1	TRBJ2-5	TRBV5-4
CASSLFGGASANTGELFF	.	TRBJ2-2	TRBV27
CASSPLGGASYEQYF	TRBD2	TRBJ2-7	TRBV19
CASRPPGNGYTF	.	TRBJ1-2	TRBV7-9
CASSSNAGTQETQYF	.	TRBJ2-5	TRBV7-9
CASSRTGDPQETQYF	TRBD1	TRBJ2-5	TRBV3-1/TRBV3-2
CASSLTGNEKLFF	.	TRBJ1-4	TRBV28
CASSFDRNYEQYF	.	TRBJ2-7	TRBV5-4
CASSFGGGAADTQYF	TRBD2	TRBJ2-3	TRBV6-6
CASSQTTGERYGYTF	TRBD1	TRBJ1-2	TRBV18
CASSRLAGDFRPYF	TRBD2	TRBJ2-7	TRBV4-2
CASSMGQTYNEQFF	TRBD1	TRBJ2-1	TRBV5-1